The entry below describes one T cell receptor (beta chain). The antigen is unknown. The PCR ran on 60 Vbeta and 13 Jbeta primers. The protocol was immunoSEQ multiplex PCR, while the TCRdb copy is restricted to in-frame clones and leaves out a portion. The profile shows roughly 170,000 clones, approximately 80% of them singletons. The CDR3 runs to 12 residues. Germline CDR1 and CDR2: SNHLY and FYNNEI. The germline V and J ends were trimmed by 7 bases and 6 bases, with 10 bases remaining between them. This entry is derived from a study of cytomegalovirus exposure and HLA in healthy donors. Each donor's status was that of a healthy bone marrow donor. Study observations and caveats: Three chains linked to CMV were shown in vitro to be specific for CMV antigens.

The sequencing sample was made of PBMCs. This clonotype originated in a woman aged 50 to 60 in good health and CMV-seropositive. This sequence joins TRBV2 and TRBJ2-1; maybe TRBD1 (5 bases). This CDR3 is CASKLDSNEQFF. CDR3 in DNA: TGTGCCAGCAAGCTTGACAGCAATGAGCAGTTCTTC.